This T cell receptor (beta chain) is from a study of cytomegalovirus exposure and HLA in healthy donors. A word on this clone: Its specificity is unknown.

General observations from the study: Specificity for CMV antigens was confirmed in vitro for a few of the CMV-associated chains. Most observed TCR sequences were rare, whereas some public TCRs were detected in many donors.

Unmatched junction bases numbered 12, after V lost 3 bases and J lost 4 bases. CDR3 size: 16 residues. The germline gives CDR1 SGHRS, CDR2 YFSETQ. Here immunoSEQ multiplex PCR was the method, and the copy in TCRdb shows in-frame clones only, minus some. The repertoire holds about 60,000 clones, with more than 80% as singletons. The material sequenced was PBMCs. This clonotype was obtained from a woman aged 18-29 years in good health and CMV-seronegative. The chain combines TRBV5-1 with TRBJ1-2; 7 bases line up with TRBD1. In DNA, the CDR3 is TGCGCCAGCAGCTCGGAAGGGGGTCACAGGGGCTATGGCTACACCTTC. The encoded protein is CASSSEGGHRGYGYTF.